Listed here is a single T cell receptor (beta chain). In the authors' workflow: Reference gene primer amplification gave estimated nucleated cell counts. Clones were sequenced by immunoSEQ multiplex PCR, and TCRdb holds only the in-frame ones, with some missing. That table is the source of V, J and clone size, and D and trimming were worked out from the DNA. The sample carries about 34,000 clones, around 77% recorded once. This sample was taken from a study of blood T cell repertoires in COVID-19. Looking at the study overall: Acute-phase and convalescent COVID-19 samples originated in the United States, Italy and Spain.

The V end was cut by 4 bases, the J end by 1 base, with 19 bases between. The CDR3 is made up of 16 amino acids. In germline, CDR1 is SQVTM, CDR2 ANQGSEA. This sequence was found in a human donor in a cohort sampled during active COVID-19. The chain couples TRBV29-1 to TRBJ1-1; possibly TRBD1 for D (6 bases). The specimen was peripheral blood. CDR3 residues: CSVGGIPGHQNTEAFF. Written as DNA, the CDR3 is TGCAGCGTTGGCGGAATCCCGGGACATCAGAACACTGAAGCTTTCTTT.